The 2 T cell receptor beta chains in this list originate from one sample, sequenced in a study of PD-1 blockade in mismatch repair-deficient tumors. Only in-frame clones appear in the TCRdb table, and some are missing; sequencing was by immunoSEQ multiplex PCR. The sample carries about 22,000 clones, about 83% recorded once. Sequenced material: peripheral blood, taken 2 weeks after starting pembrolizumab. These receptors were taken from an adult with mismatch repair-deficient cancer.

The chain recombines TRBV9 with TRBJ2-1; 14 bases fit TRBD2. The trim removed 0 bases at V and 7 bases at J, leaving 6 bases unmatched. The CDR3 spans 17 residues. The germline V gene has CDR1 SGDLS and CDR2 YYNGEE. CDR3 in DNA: TGTGCCAGCAGCGTAGCGGGACTAGCGGGAGTGGGGAATGAGCAGTTCTTC. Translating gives CASSVAGLAGVGNEQFF.

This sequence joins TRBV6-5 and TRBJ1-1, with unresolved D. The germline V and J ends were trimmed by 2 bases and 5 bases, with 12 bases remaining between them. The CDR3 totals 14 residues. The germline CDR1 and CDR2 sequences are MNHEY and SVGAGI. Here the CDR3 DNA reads TGTGCCAGCAGTTACGAGCGGGTAGGGACTGAAGCTTTCTTT. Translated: CASSYERVGTEAFF.